These 19 T cell receptor beta chains share one sample of origin, sequenced in a study of cytomegalovirus exposure and HLA in healthy donors. It was with 60 Vbeta and 13 Jbeta primers that the PCR ran. Measured with immunoSEQ multiplex PCR; TCRdb has only the in-frame clones, and not every one. This sample has 90,000 to 120,000 clones, with over 80% found just once. The sample comprised PBMCs. The receptors come from a man aged 25-45 years in good health and CMV-seropositive.

This clone was recorded a few times. The chain is built from TRBV6-6 and TRBJ2-5, with 9 bases matching TRBD2. Trimming took 9 bases from V and 1 from J; bases not matched to a gene: 12. This CDR3 region has 16 residues. CDR1 is MNHNY, CDR2 SVGAGI, per germline (reference sequence). CDR3 DNA: TGTGCCAGTACCGGGACTAGCATGTCGTTCCAAGAGACCCAGTACTTC. Translation: CASTGTSMSFQETQYF.

The chain employs TRBV6-5 and TRBJ1-6; D is possibly TRBD1 (6 bases). Germline V gene data show CDR1 as MNHEY and CDR2 as SVGAGI. The CDR3 is 14 residues long. V shed 6 bases and J shed 9 bases, with 15 bases lying between them. The CDR3 loop is CASSDTGISSPLHF. For the CDR3, the DNA is TGTGCCAGCAGCGACACAGGGATTAGTTCACCCCTCCACTTT.

This clone has a handful of counts. The rearrangement links TRBV21-1 to TRBJ2-7; TRBD2, the table's D call, lacks a check against the DNA. TRBV21-1 is designated a pseudogene. The CDR3 extends over 18 amino acids. CDR3 loop: CASSPLTGGRINAYEQYF. CDR3 DNA: TGTGCCAGCAGCCCGCTAACGGGGGGGAGAATTAATGCCTACGAGCAGTACTTC.

The chain uses TRBV5-5 and TRBJ1-5; 8 nucleotides agree with TRBD1. The CDR3 loop spans 16 amino acids. The V gene end was trimmed by 0 bases and the J gene end by 7 bases; junction bases not matched to a gene: 9. CDR1 and CDR2 (germline): SGHKS, YYEKEE (reference sequence). CDR3 amino acids: CASSLEVQGAGQPQHF. CDR3 sequence (DNA): TGTGCCAGCAGCTTGGAGGTTCAGGGGGCAGGCCAGCCCCAGCATTTT.

The genes are TRBV30 and TRBJ1-4, with D perhaps matching TRBD1 (6 bases). This CDR3 region has 12 residues. The V gene's germline CDR1 is GTSNPN and CDR2 SVGIG (reference sequence). V was clipped by 0 bases and J by 7 bases, with 6 bases between them. As DNA, the CDR3 is TGTGCCTGGAGTGTACAGGGTGAAAAACTGTTTTTT. Translating it yields CAWSVQGEKLFF. The full variable domain, with the rest looked up from reference TRBV30 and TRBJ1-4, is SQTIHQWPATLVQPVGSPLSLECTVEGTSNPNLYWYRQAAGRGLQLLFYSVGIGQISSEVPQNLSASRPQDRQFILSSKKLLLSDSGFYLCAWSVQGEKLFFGSGTQLSVL.

The CDR3 DNA sequence: TGTGCCAGCAGTAAAGGGGCAGGCTATGGCTACACCTTC. Its protein product is CASSKGAGYGYTF. The chain is built from TRBV5-6 and TRBJ1-2; TRBD1 is a possible D gene (5 bases). Per germline, CDR1 SGHDT and CDR2 YYEEEE. The CDR3 covers 13 residues. Trimming cost V 5 bases and J 4 bases, with 12 bases left between them. The whole variable domain, filled in from reference TRBV5-6 and TRBJ1-2, reads DAGVTQSPTHLIKTRGQQVTLRCSPKSGHDTVSWYQQALGQGPQFIFQYYEEEERQRGNFPDRFSGHQFPNYSSELNVNALLLGDSALYLCASSKGAGYGYTFGSGTRLTVV.

The count of this clone is one. The chain links TRBV7-2 to TRBJ1-2; possibly TRBD1 for D (5 bases). Looked up from germline, CDR1 is SGHTA and CDR2 is FQGNSA. The CDR3 length is 15 residues. V gave up 3 bases and J gave up 3 bases, with 14 bases separating them. The CDR3 spells CASSFQGATYYGYTF. CDR3 coding DNA: TGTGCCAGCAGCTTCCAAGGGGCGACATACTATGGCTACACCTTC.

Turning to this clone: The junction does not match germline at one end; this may be a read error. The J gene is TRBJ2-7, the V gene TRBV5-4; TRBD2 aligns across 10 bases. This CDR3 region has 14 residues. CDR1 and CDR2 from the germline V gene are SGHNT and YYREEE (reference sequence). Here the CDR3 DNA reads TGTACCAGCAGCGGGGGGGACGCCACCTACGAGCAGTACTTC. Its protein product is CTSSGGDATYEQYF. Complete variable domain (other parts from reference TRBV5-4 and TRBJ2-7): ETGVTQSPTHLIKTRGQQVTLRCSSQSGHNTVSWYQQALGQGPQFIFQYYREEENGRGNFPPRFSGLQFPNYSSELNVNALELDDSALYLCTSSGGDATYEQYFGPGTRLTVT.

V gene TRBV5-6 combines with J gene TRBJ1-6; D is undetermined. This CDR3 is built from 15 residues. V was shortened by 4 bases and J by 11 bases, with 19 bases between the two germline ends. Germline V lookup: CDR1 SGHDT, CDR2 YYEEEE. CDR3 in DNA: TGTGCCAGCAGCCCACAAGAGACCGACGGGGCACCCCTCCACTTT. This sequence encodes CASSPQETDGAPLHF.

This chain uses TRBV6-1 with TRBJ2-7; TRBD2 aligns across 10 bases. The germline V gene encodes CDR1 MNHNS and CDR2 SASEGT. This CDR3 region has 14 residues. J was trimmed by 5 bases and V by 6 bases; bases with no gene match: 7. CDR3: CASRQSSGSDEQYF. CDR3 bases: TGTGCCAGCAGGCAGTCTAGCGGGAGTGACGAGCAGTACTTC.

The CDR3 is CASSAGQGETEAFF. The DNA for the CDR3 is TGTGCCAGCAGTGCTGGACAGGGGGAGACTGAAGCTTTCTTT. The chain uses TRBV9 and TRBJ1-1; 10 bases fit TRBD1. J was trimmed by 5 bases and V by 5 bases; bases with no gene match: 6. Germline V gene lookup returns CDR1 SGDLS and CDR2 YYNGEE. The length of the CDR3 is 14 residues.

The chain combines TRBV5-5 with TRBJ1-2; 10 bases align to TRBD1. CDR3 size: 14 residues. The V and J ends lost 3 bases and 4 bases, in that order; junction bases with no gene match: 3. Per the germline V gene, CDR1 is SGHKS and CDR2 is YYEKEE (reference sequence). The DNA for the CDR3 is TGTGCCAGCAGCTCCGGGACAGGGGTCTATGGCTACACCTTC. Amino acid sequence: CASSSGTGVYGYTF.

V is TRBV14 and J is TRBJ2-7, with D possibly TRBD2 on 5 matching bases. V shed 5 bases and J shed 5 bases, with 16 bases lying between them. CDR3 size: 14 residues. Germline V lookup: CDR1 SGHDN, CDR2 FVKESK. The CDR3 sequence is CASSSPGLANEQYF. In DNA form, the CDR3 reads TGTGCCAGCAGCTCCCCTGGGCTAGCTAACGAGCAGTACTTC.

This chain joins TRBV7-9 and TRBJ1-2, with 7 nucleotides matching TRBD1. Germline-derived CDR1 and CDR2 are SEHNR and FQNEAQ (reference sequence). The CDR3 covers 13 residues. J gave up 9 bases and V 5 bases, and 9 bases lay outside the gene matches. Here the CDR3 reads CASSRDRALSYTF. The CDR3 bases are TGTGCCAGCAGCCGAGACAGGGCTCTGAGCTACACCTTC.

The rearrangement links TRBV29-1 to TRBJ2-3, with 9 bases matching TRBD1. V shed 6 bases, J shed 8 bases, and the junction held 15 bases outside the gene matches. CDR1 and CDR2 (germline): SQVTM, ANQGSEA. The CDR3 covers 15 residues. The CDR3 nucleotides are TGCAGCGTAGAGACCTGGACAGGGGAAAGAGGTACGCAGTATTTT. As protein: CSVETWTGERGTQYF.

The CDR3: CAWSRESGQPQHF. The CDR3 DNA reads TGTGCCTGGAGTAGGGAGTCCGGACAGCCCCAGCATTTT. The chain carries TRBV30 and TRBJ1-5; the D is unclear. The germline CDR1 and CDR2 sequences are GTSNPN and SVGIG (reference sequence). The V and J ends lost 2 bases and 7 bases respectively, with 12 bases between them. CDR3 length: 13 residues.

The rearrangement joins TRBV2 to TRBJ2-1, with TRBD2 matching over 8 bases. V trimming: 8 bases; J trimming: 2 bases; junction bases outside the gene matches: 8. This CDR3 has 15 residues. Germline values: CDR1 SNHLY, CDR2 FYNNEI. The CDR3 protein is CASAKLAVPYNEQFF. CDR3 coding DNA: TGTGCCAGCGCCAAACTAGCGGTGCCCTACAATGAGCAGTTCTTC.

This clone was found a few times. The chain carries TRBV11-3 and TRBJ2-1, with 16 bases fitting TRBD2. Germline V gene data show CDR1 as SGHNT and CDR2 as YENEEA. Trimming removed 3 bases from V and 9 bases from J; junction bases left unmatched: 5. The CDR3 is made up of 16 amino acids. CDR3 coding DNA: TGTGCCAGCAGCTTTGGGACTAGCGGGGGGGGCGGTGAGCAGTTCTTC. As protein: CASSFGTSGGGGEQFF.

With regard to this clone: The germline gene is not matched at one end of the junction; a read error may be the cause. V and J are TRBV19 and TRBJ2-4; D is unclear. There are 15 residues in the CDR3. From germline, CDR1 is LNHDA and CDR2 SQIVND (reference sequence). CDR3 amino acids: CASSIYGDPKNSQYF. CDR3 DNA: TGTGCCAGTAGTATCTATGGCGACCCTAAAAACAGTCAGTACTTC.